This T cell receptor (beta chain) is drawn from a study of T-cell memory formation after mild COVID-19. There are 12 residues in the CDR3. V lost 6 bases to trimming and J lost 4 bases, with 9 bases between them. Per germline, CDR1 SGHTA and CDR2 FQGNSA. Notes on this clonotype: Its antigen is unknown.

Whole-study results and caveats: Whether second-wave clones peaking at day 37 were SARS-CoV-2 specific went unconfirmed. That cross-reactive memory joined was suggested by some responding clones appearing in pre-infection memory.

TCRdb re-derived calls from the 5' RACE reads in MiXCR, one entry per CDR3 protein. Seen here are 250,000 to 300,000 distinct CDR3 sequences, approximately 8% observed once, and the top ten hold less than 25%. The sequence was obtained from a man aged 18 to 30 who had mild COVID-19 (a few samples of this study predate the infection). Cell type and time point are not known. This rearrangement joins TRBV7-2 to TRBJ1-2, with a tentative D call TRBD1 (6 bases). The specimen sequenced was PBMCs or a T cell subset sorted from them (not recorded which). The CDR3 reads CASSIQGYGYTF. CDR3 bases: TGTGCCAGCAGTATACAGGGCTATGGCTACACCTTC.